What follows describes a single T cell receptor beta chain. This clonotype was seen more than once but under ten times. No antigen is known for it. Qualities for individual bases were not recorded, and no much larger clone is one base off. The sample originates from a study of T-cell memory formation after mild COVID-19 (dated by TCRdb to about 2021). Study-wide context: TCR sequence clusters from the two donors were largely donor specific. The cohort was made up of two young adult volunteers, one female and one male, who were previously healthy. In a couple of donors, T-cell clones that expanded and contracted after mild COVID-19 were followed by sequencing TCRalpha and TCRbeta repertoires longitudinally.

PBMCs were isolated by Ficoll-Paque density gradient centrifugation. On the study overall, not on this receptor specifically: Only two mild cases were covered by the study, and larger cohorts that include severe cases with pre-infection samples were considered necessary. Some responding clones were detected in pre-infection memory, suggesting pre-existing cross-reactive memory T cells joined the SARS-CoV-2 response. Contracting CD4+ clones appeared mostly in the CM and EM memory subsets, whereas CD8+ clones were enriched in EMRA. SARS-CoV-2 specificity was not confirmed for the second-wave clones peaking on day 37. From day 15 to 85, contracting clones showed balanced CD4/CD8 phenotypes, whereas a second wave of clones that expanded from day 15 to 37 leaned towards CD4+.

The instrument was an Illumina NovaSeq 6000. TCRalpha and TCRbeta cDNA libraries were constructed by 5'RACE with constant-segment primers, with sample barcodes and unique molecular identifiers being introduced. RNA was extracted from every sample with Trizol reagent. The libraries were amplified in two PCR steps, and the second step added a second sample barcode and Illumina TruSeq adapters. Libraries were sequenced on an Illumina NovaSeq with 2 x 150 bp paired-end reads. The authors' pipeline ran thus. Demultiplexing of reads and collapsing into UMI-guided consensus sequences were performed with migec v1.2.7. With mixcr v2.1.11, UMI consensuses were aligned to TRA and TRB V and J templates and assembled into clonotypes. A clonotype was counted as expanded or contracted only if both edgeR and NoisET called the change significant, with noise models trained on biological replicates. For edgeR calls, the thresholds were a false discovery rate-adjusted p below 0.01 and a log2 fold-change of 1. As an exploratory analysis of dynamics, max-normalized trajectories of the 1000 most abundant clonotypes were examined with PCA combined with hierarchical clustering. Separately sequenced CD4+ and CD8+ repertoires were used to assign a CD4 or CD8 phenotype to each responding clone. The public reads were quality trimmed at Q25 with fastp and then assembled into clones with MiXCR by TCRdb, keeping productive beta chains. Each entry merges the rows of one CDR3 protein and shows their most common DNA and genes. The V and J calls shown here were made by TCRdb, not taken from the authors' results. The table for this sample lists 450,000 to 650,000 distinct CDR3 sequences; roughly 18% of them were counted only once. The ten largest clones represent 12% of the sample.

V is pruned by 7 bases and J by 4 bases, leaving 9 bases of the junction without a gene match. The CDR3, from cysteine to phenylalanine, totals 15 residues. Only the CDR3 DNA stays, 45 bases, in frame from base 1. From the germline V gene (reference sequence), CDR1 is SEHNR and CDR2 is FQNEAQ. This chain joins TRBV7-9 to TRBJ2-5; the junction holds 10 bases that match TRBD2. Sequencing was done on a sample of PBMCs or a T cell subset sorted from them (not recorded which). The sequence was obtained from an adult woman who had mild COVID-19 (a few samples of this study predate the infection). The sample titles of this study are shuffled in the database, so cell type and time point are left out; the donor was told from shared clones. The encoded CDR3 is CASTSGLAPLETQYF. The DNA sequence follows: TGTGCCAGCACCTCGGGACTAGCGCCACTAGAGACCCAGTACTTC. The full variable domain, completed from the reference TRBV7-9 and TRBJ2-5 proteins outside the CDR3, reads DTGVSQNPRHKITKRGQNVTFRCDPISEHNRLYWYRQTLGQGPEFLTYFQNEAQLEKSRLLSDRFSAERPKGSFSTLEIQRTEQGDSAMYLCASTSGLAPLETQYFGPGTRLLVL.